Described below is a single T cell receptor (beta chain) sequence and its context. Antigen: not known. This CDR3 has 14 residues. The germline V gene has CDR1 SQVTM and CDR2 ANQGSEA. The ends were cut back, 7 bases at V and 6 bases at J, with 21 bases in the middle. These data are taken from a study of blood T cells in healthy people across ages. With a J-beta primer mix and a sample-barcoded 5' primer, a second PCR ran roughly 6 to 11 cycles. MiXCR was run by TCRdb on the 5' RACE reads, yielding one entry per CDR3 protein. This sample has over 700,000 distinct CDR3 sequences, with 25% found just once. General study findings and limits: No conclusive comparison of naive versus antigen-experienced cells was possible with unsorted PBMCs.

Separately, the same data were catalogued under a study of T cells of mothers and their children. As that report states: Reads obtained per mother exceeded 10 million TCR beta CDR3 reads, with a few million obtained per child.

This chain uses TRBV29-1 with TRBJ1-2; tentative D call: TRBD1 (6 bases). The sequencing sample was made of blood. The TCR originated in a boy between 10 and 17 years old in good health. In nucleotides, the CDR3 is TGCAGCGCGCCCTCAGGGGCCTTACCCGATGGCTACACCTTC. Translation gives CSAPSGALPDGYTF.